This is a list of T cell receptor beta chains from one sample in a study of T cells after yellow fever vaccination. Each CDR3 protein is one row after TCRdb ran MiXCR on the 5' RACE reads. The table has 200,000 to 300,000 distinct CDR3 sequences, approximately 6.8% seen once; the top ten hold 1.1%. The source was CD4+ T cells sorted from PBMCs, collected on the day of the yellow fever booster vaccination. The source is a man younger than 40 who received the YFV17D yellow fever vaccine. The CDR3 runs from the conserved cysteine through the conserved F or W. Each record gives: CDR3 protein, CDR3 DNA, V gene, clone size, J gene, D gene. The D gene is left open where the match is weak. Rows give clone size only sometimes, using once, few, many, or a class for an expanded clone.

CDR3aa: CASSYPTGELFF
CDR3nt: TGTGCCAGCAGTTACCCCACCGGGGAGCTGTTTTTT
v_gene: TRBV6-2/TRBV6-3
abundance: many
j_gene: TRBJ2-2
d_gene: -

CDR3aa: CSSRASNTGELFF
CDR3nt: TGCAGTTCCCGGGCTTCGAACACCGGGGAGCTGTTTTTT
v_gene: TRBV20-1
abundance: -
j_gene: TRBJ2-2
d_gene: -

CDR3aa: CASSYVQGSYNEQFF
CDR3nt: TGTGCCAGCAGTTACGTCCAGGGCTCCTACAATGAGCAGTTCTTC
v_gene: TRBV28
abundance: few
j_gene: TRBJ2-1
d_gene: -

CDR3aa: CSANDQRGFNEQFF
CDR3nt: TGCAGTGCTAATGACCAAAGGGGTTTCAATGAGCAGTTCTTC
v_gene: TRBV20-1
abundance: many
j_gene: TRBJ2-1
d_gene: -

CDR3aa: CSARGLAGRVEQYF
CDR3nt: TGCAGTGCTAGGGGACTAGCGGGACGGGTCGAGCAGTACTTC
v_gene: TRBV20-1
abundance: -
j_gene: TRBJ2-7
d_gene: TRBD2

CDR3aa: CASSSSTGRETQYF
CDR3nt: TGCGCCAGCAGTTCCTCGACAGGGCGAGAGACCCAGTACTTC
v_gene: TRBV5-1
abundance: few
j_gene: TRBJ2-5
d_gene: TRBD1

CDR3aa: CASSLGGGFSPLHF
CDR3nt: TGTGCCAGCAGTTTGGGAGGGGGGTTTTCACCCCTCCACTTT
v_gene: TRBV27
abundance: many
j_gene: TRBJ1-6
d_gene: -

CDR3aa: CASSYSQGASNQPQHF
CDR3nt: TGTGCCAGCAGTTACTCCCAGGGGGCTAGCAATCAGCCCCAGCATTTT
v_gene: TRBV6-2/TRBV6-3
abundance: few
j_gene: TRBJ1-5
d_gene: TRBD1

CDR3aa: CASSVGSGGFTGELFF
CDR3nt: TGTGCCAGCAGCGTAGGGAGCGGGGGTTTCACCGGGGAGCTGTTTTTT
v_gene: TRBV9
abundance: few
j_gene: TRBJ2-2
d_gene: TRBD2

CDR3aa: CASSLAGMGGYTF
CDR3nt: TGTGCCAGCAGTTTAGCCGGGATGGGAGGCTACACCTTC
v_gene: TRBV12-3/TRBV12-4
abundance: -
j_gene: TRBJ1-2
d_gene: -

CDR3aa: CASSFRVSEAFF
CDR3nt: TGTGCCAGCAGTTTTAGGGTCTCTGAAGCTTTCTTT
v_gene: TRBV6-5
abundance: many
j_gene: TRBJ1-1
d_gene: -

CDR3aa: CASSLVGANTEAFF
CDR3nt: TGTGCCAGCAGCTTAGTCGGAGCCAACACTGAAGCTTTCTTT
v_gene: TRBV7-8
abundance: many
j_gene: TRBJ1-1
d_gene: -

CDR3aa: CASSLADLLTNTEAFF
CDR3nt: TGTGCCAGCAGCCTCGCAGACTTACTTACGAACACTGAAGCTTTCTTT
v_gene: TRBV14
abundance: many
j_gene: TRBJ1-1
d_gene: -

CDR3aa: CASSPAWEQFF
CDR3nt: TGTGCCAGCTCCCCGGCGTGGGAGCAGTTCTTC
v_gene: TRBV18
abundance: -
j_gene: TRBJ2-1
d_gene: -

CDR3aa: CAWTRATGELFF
CDR3nt: TGTGCCTGGACCAGAGCCACCGGGGAGCTGTTTTTT
v_gene: TRBV30
abundance: many
j_gene: TRBJ2-2
d_gene: -

CDR3aa: CASSFLAGTDTQYF
CDR3nt: TGCGCCAGCAGTTTTCTAGCTGGCACAGATACGCAGTATTTT
v_gene: TRBV5-1
abundance: few
j_gene: TRBJ2-3
d_gene: -

CDR3aa: CASSSFGQQFF
CDR3nt: TGTGCCAGCAGTTCCTTCGGACAACAGTTCTTC
v_gene: TRBV6-5
abundance: few
j_gene: TRBJ2-1
d_gene: -

CDR3aa: CASSSDLTDTEAFF
CDR3nt: TGTGCCAGCAGCTCGGACCTTACGGACACTGAAGCTTTCTTT
v_gene: TRBV7-8
abundance: -
j_gene: TRBJ1-1
d_gene: -

CDR3aa: CASSLGSGLDQPQHF
CDR3nt: TGTGCCAGCAGTTTAGGCAGCGGACTTGATCAGCCCCAGCATTTT
v_gene: TRBV12-3/TRBV12-4
abundance: few
j_gene: TRBJ1-5
d_gene: -

CDR3aa: CASTSKGPSTYEQYF
CDR3nt: TGTGCCAGCACTTCCAAGGGACCTTCGACCTACGAGCAGTACTTC
v_gene: TRBV19
abundance: -
j_gene: TRBJ2-7
d_gene: -

CDR3aa: CASSLDTSTQYF
CDR3nt: TGTGCCAGCAGCTTAGATACCTCAACCCAGTACTTC
v_gene: TRBV11-2
abundance: -
j_gene: TRBJ2-5
d_gene: -

CDR3aa: CSATPGLAVSYNEQFF
CDR3nt: TGCAGTGCTACTCCGGGACTAGCGGTCTCCTACAATGAGCAGTTCTTC
v_gene: TRBV20-1
abundance: many
j_gene: TRBJ2-1
d_gene: TRBD2

CDR3aa: CASSQEKVGVWEQYF
CDR3nt: TGTGCCAGCAGCCAAGAGAAAGTCGGGGTCTGGGAGCAGTACTTC
v_gene: TRBV4-2
abundance: many
j_gene: TRBJ2-7
d_gene: -

CDR3aa: CASSQPGGAKNIQYF
CDR3nt: TGTGCCAGCAGCCAACCGGGGGGCGCCAAAAACATTCAGTACTTC
v_gene: TRBV3-1
abundance: few
j_gene: TRBJ2-4
d_gene: -

CDR3aa: CASSVAGRRGTDTQYF
CDR3nt: TGTGCCAGCAGCGTAGCTGGACGACGTGGCACAGATACGCAGTATTTT
v_gene: TRBV9
abundance: many
j_gene: TRBJ2-3
d_gene: -

CDR3aa: CASSLPPGRDTQYF
CDR3nt: TGTGCCAGCAGCTTGCCACCAGGGAGAGATACGCAGTATTTT
v_gene: TRBV5-6
abundance: many
j_gene: TRBJ2-3
d_gene: -

CDR3aa: CASSPGHRTNTGELLF
CDR3nt: TGCGCCAGCAGCCCCGGACACCGGACGAACACCGGGGAGCTGCTTTTT
v_gene: TRBV5-1
abundance: -
j_gene: TRBJ2-2
d_gene: -

CDR3aa: CAISGAGTGKTNYGYTF
CDR3nt: TGTGCCATCAGTGGTGCCGGGACAGGGAAAACTAACTATGGCTACACCTTC
v_gene: TRBV10-3
abundance: many
j_gene: TRBJ1-2
d_gene: TRBD1

CDR3aa: CASSPRGPETQYF
CDR3nt: TGTGCCAGCAGCCCAAGGGGCCCGGAGACCCAGTACTTC
v_gene: TRBV7-9
abundance: many
j_gene: TRBJ2-5
d_gene: -

CDR3aa: CASQSLANSNEQFF
CDR3nt: TGTGCCAGCCAGTCGCTAGCAAATTCGAATGAGCAGTTCTTC
v_gene: TRBV11-2
abundance: -
j_gene: TRBJ2-1
d_gene: -

CDR3aa: CASSDTDREYQPQHF
CDR3nt: TGTGCCAGCAGTGACACTGACAGGGAGTATCAGCCCCAGCATTTT
v_gene: TRBV28
abundance: many
j_gene: TRBJ1-5
d_gene: TRBD1

CDR3aa: CASSSSLGANVLTF
CDR3nt: TGTGCCAGCAGCTCCTCACTCGGGGCCAACGTCCTGACTTTC
v_gene: TRBV7-2
abundance: -
j_gene: TRBJ2-6
d_gene: -

CDR3aa: CASSLPGQAEAFF
CDR3nt: TGTGCCAGCAGTTTACCGGGACAGGCAGAAGCTTTCTTT
v_gene: TRBV6-5
abundance: few
j_gene: TRBJ1-1
d_gene: TRBD1

CDR3aa: CATVATSTDTQYF
CDR3nt: TGTGCTACTGTGGCTACTAGCACAGATACGCAGTATTTT
v_gene: TRBV28
abundance: -
j_gene: TRBJ2-3
d_gene: -

CDR3aa: CASSEWSEQYF
CDR3nt: TGCGCCAGCAGTGAGTGGTCCGAGCAGTACTTC
v_gene: TRBV10-2
abundance: -
j_gene: TRBJ2-7
d_gene: -

CDR3aa: CASSQLANTGELFF
CDR3nt: TGTGCCAGCAGCCAGCTAGCGAACACCGGGGAGCTGTTTTTT
v_gene: TRBV7-2
abundance: -
j_gene: TRBJ2-2
d_gene: -

CDR3aa: CASSRFTDTQYF
CDR3nt: TGTGCCAGCAGCCGTTTTACAGATACGCAGTATTTT
v_gene: TRBV9
abundance: few
j_gene: TRBJ2-3
d_gene: -